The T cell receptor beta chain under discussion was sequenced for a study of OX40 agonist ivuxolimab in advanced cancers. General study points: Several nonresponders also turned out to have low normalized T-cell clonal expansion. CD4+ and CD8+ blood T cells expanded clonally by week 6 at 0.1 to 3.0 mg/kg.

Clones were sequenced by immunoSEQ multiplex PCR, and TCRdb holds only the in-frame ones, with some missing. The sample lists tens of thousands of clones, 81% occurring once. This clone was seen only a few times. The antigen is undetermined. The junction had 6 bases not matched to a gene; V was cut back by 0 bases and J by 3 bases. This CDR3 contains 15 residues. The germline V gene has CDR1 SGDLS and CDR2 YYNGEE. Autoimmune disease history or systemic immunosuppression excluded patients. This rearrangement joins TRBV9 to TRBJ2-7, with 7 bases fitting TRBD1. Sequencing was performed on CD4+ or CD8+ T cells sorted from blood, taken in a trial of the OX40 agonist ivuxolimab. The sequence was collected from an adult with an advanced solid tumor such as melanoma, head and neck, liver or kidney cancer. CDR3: CASSVEGAAVYEQYF. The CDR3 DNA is TGTGCCAGCAGCGTAGAGGGGGCGGCAGTCTACGAGCAGTACTTC.